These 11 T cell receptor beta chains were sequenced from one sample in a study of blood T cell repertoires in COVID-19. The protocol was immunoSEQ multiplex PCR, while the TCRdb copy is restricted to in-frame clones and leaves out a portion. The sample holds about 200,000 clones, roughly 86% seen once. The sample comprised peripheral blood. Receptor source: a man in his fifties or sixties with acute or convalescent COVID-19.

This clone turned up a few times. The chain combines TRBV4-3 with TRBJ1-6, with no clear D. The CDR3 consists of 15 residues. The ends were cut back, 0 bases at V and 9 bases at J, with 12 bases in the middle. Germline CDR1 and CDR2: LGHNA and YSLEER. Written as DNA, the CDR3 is TGCGCCAGCAGCCAAGAGAGAGCTTTCGGTTCACCCCTCCACTTT. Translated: CASSQERAFGSPLHF.

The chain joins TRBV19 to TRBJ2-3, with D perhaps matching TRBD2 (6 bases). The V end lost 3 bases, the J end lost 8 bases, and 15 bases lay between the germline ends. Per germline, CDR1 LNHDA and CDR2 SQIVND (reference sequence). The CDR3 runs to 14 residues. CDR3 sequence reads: CASSIRGEIGTQYF. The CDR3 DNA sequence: TGTGCCAGTAGTATCCGCGGGGAGATCGGTACGCAGTATTTT.

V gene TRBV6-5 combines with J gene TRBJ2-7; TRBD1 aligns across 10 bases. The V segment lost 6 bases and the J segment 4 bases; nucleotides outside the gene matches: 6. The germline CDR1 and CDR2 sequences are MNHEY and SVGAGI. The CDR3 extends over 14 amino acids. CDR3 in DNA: TGTGCCAGCAGGGGACAGGGGTCGATTTACGAGCAGTACTTC. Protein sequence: CASRGQGSIYEQYF.

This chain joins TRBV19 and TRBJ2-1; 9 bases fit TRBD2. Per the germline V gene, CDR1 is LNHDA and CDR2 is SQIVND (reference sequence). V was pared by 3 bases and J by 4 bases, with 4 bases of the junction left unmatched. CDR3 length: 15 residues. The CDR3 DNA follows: TGTGCCAGTAGTATCGCGCGGGGGGGATACAATGAGCAGTTCTTC. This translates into CASSIARGGYNEQFF. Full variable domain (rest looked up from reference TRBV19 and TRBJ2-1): DGGITQSPKYLFRKEGQNVTLSCEQNLNHDAMYWYRQDPGQGLRLIYYSQIVNDFQKGDIAEGYSVSREKKESFPLTVTSAQKNPTAFYLCASSIARGGYNEQFFGPGTRLTVL.

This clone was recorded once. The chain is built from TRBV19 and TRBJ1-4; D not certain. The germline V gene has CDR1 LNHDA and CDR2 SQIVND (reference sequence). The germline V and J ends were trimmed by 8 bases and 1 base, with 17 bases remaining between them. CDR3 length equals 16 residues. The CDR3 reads CASQPWTRGTNEKLFF. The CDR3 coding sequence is TGTGCCAGTCAGCCCTGGACGCGGGGAACTAATGAAAAACTGTTTTTT.

The CDR3 protein is CASSPQDRGDTEAFF. The DNA for the CDR3 is TGCGCCAGCAGCCCCCAGGACAGGGGAGACACTGAAGCTTTCTTT. The genes are TRBV4-1 and TRBJ1-1, with 9 bases that match TRBD1. From germline, CDR1 is MGHRA and CDR2 YSYEKL. The CDR3 totals 15 residues. J lost 3 bases, V lost 4 bases, and 6 bases had no gene match.

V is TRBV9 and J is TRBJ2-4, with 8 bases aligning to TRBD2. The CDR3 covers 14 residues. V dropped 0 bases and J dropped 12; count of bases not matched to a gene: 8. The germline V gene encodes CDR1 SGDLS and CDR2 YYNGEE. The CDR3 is CASSVGPREGGQYF. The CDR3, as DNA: TGTGCCAGCAGCGTAGGCCCCCGGGAGGGGGGTCAGTACTTC.

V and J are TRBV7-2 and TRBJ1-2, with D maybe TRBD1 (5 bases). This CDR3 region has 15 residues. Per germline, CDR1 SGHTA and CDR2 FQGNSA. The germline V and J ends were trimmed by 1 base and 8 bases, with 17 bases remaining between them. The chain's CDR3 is CASSLERTGYRGYTF. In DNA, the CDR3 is TGTGCCAGCAGCTTAGAGCGTACAGGCTATAGGGGCTACACCTTC. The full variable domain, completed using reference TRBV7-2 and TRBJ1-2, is GAGVSQSPSNKVTEKGKDVELRCDPISGHTALYWYRQSLGQGLEFLIYFQGNSAPDKSGLPSDRFSAERTGGSVSTLTIQRTQQEDSAVYLCASSLERTGYRGYTFGSGTRLTVV.

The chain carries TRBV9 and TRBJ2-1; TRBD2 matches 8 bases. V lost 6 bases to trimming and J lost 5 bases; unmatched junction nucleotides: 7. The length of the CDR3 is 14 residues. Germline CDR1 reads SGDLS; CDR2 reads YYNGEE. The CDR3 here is CASNSPGGDNEQFF. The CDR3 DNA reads TGTGCCAGCAATTCACCCGGGGGGGACAATGAGCAGTTCTTC.

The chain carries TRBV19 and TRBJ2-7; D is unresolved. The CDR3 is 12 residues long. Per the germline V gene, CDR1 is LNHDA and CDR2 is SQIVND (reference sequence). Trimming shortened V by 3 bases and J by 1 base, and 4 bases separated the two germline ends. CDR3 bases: TGTGCCAGTAGTATCTCGTCCTACGAGCAGTACTTC. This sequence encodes CASSISSYEQYF.

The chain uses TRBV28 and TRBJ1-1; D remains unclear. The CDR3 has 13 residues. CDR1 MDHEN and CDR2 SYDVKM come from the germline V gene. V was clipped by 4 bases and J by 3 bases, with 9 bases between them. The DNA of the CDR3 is TGTGCCAGCAGTTCCCCCCCGGACACTGAAGCTTTCTTT. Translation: CASSSPPDTEAFF.